These 3 T cell receptor beta chains came from one sample sequenced in a study of CD8 T cells in ankylosing spondylitis. Whole-study findings and limits: A TCR beta motif made of eight highly homologous variants seemed typical of ankylosing spondylitis blood.

These receptors' antigens are unknown. TCRdb reprocessed the 5' RACE reads via MiXCR and lists one record per CDR3 protein. The sample lists under 950,000 distinct CDR3 sequences; 15% to 20% were seen once. The sample taken for sequencing was blood, either unsorted or a sorted T cell fraction (not recorded which). These receptors were collected from a male donor with ankylosing spondylitis.

The sample holds a few counts of this clonotype. The chain is built from TRBV7-8 and TRBJ2-7, with D perhaps TRBD2 (6 bases). Germline assignment: CDR1 SGHVS and CDR2 FQNEAQ. The V end was cut by 5 bases, the J end by 2 bases, with 16 bases between. The CDR3 loop spans 15 amino acids. CDR3 loop: CASSTGLLGPYEQYF. CDR3 DNA sequence: TGTGCCAGCAGCACAGGACTACTAGGGCCCTACGAGCAGTACTTC. Full variable domain (missing parts from reference TRBV7-8 and TRBJ2-7): GAGVSQSPRYKVAKRGQDVALRCDPISGHVSLFWYQQALGQGPEFLTYFQNEAQLDKSGLPSDRFFAERPEGSVSTLKIQRTQQEDSAVYLCASSTGLLGPYEQYFGPGTRLTVT.

This clonotype was detected only a few times. This chain joins TRBV3-1 and TRBJ1-1; no clear D. Trimming pared 6 bases from V and 0 bases from J, leaving 17 bases between. Germline V gene data show CDR1 as LGHDT and CDR2 as YNNKEL (reference sequence). The CDR3 is 16 amino acids. CDR3 loop: CASRSHIGGLNTEAFF. The CDR3 DNA is TGTGCCAGCAGAAGTCACATTGGAGGTTTGAACACTGAAGCTTTCTTT.

This clonotype has just a few counts. CDR3 loop: CASSVGTGFNEQFF. For the CDR3, the DNA is TGTGCCAGCAGTGTAGGGACAGGGTTCAATGAGCAGTTCTTC. The chain employs TRBV2 and TRBJ2-1; 9 nucleotides match TRBD1. Germline V gives CDR1 SNHLY, CDR2 FYNNEI. This CDR3 is 14 amino acids long. V was pared by 4 bases and J by 6 bases, with 4 bases of the junction left unmatched.